The next 20 T cell receptor beta chains were all read from a single sample in a study of cytomegalovirus exposure and HLA in healthy donors. The PCR employed 60 Vbeta primers together with 13 Jbeta primers. Libraries were prepared by immunoSEQ multiplex PCR; TCRdb keeps only in-frame clonotypes and omits some of them. Of about 170,000 clones detected, around four fifths appear once; the ten largest clones hold roughly 2%. Source material: PBMCs. The receptors derive from a female donor in good health and CMV-seronegative.

The rearrangement links TRBV7-9 to TRBJ1-2; D possibly corresponds to TRBD1 (6 bases). V lost 1 base, J lost 8 bases, and 11 bases lay in between. The CDR3 is 13 amino acids. Germline V gene lookup returns CDR1 SEHNR and CDR2 FQNEAQ (reference sequence). CDR3 DNA: TGTGCCAGCAGCTTAGAGGCGGGGGGCGGCTACACCTTC. Translating gives CASSLEAGGGYTF. The whole variable domain, filled in from reference TRBV7-9 and TRBJ1-2, reads DTGVSQNPRHKITKRGQNVTFRCDPISEHNRLYWYRQTLGQGPEFLTYFQNEAQLEKSRLLSDRFSAERPKGSFSTLEIQRTEQGDSAMYLCASSLEAGGGYTFGSGTRLTVV.

This chain connects TRBV15 to TRBJ1-3; tentatively, D is TRBD1 (6 bases). Looked up from germline, CDR1 is LNHNV and CDR2 is YYDKDF (reference sequence). The CDR3 has 15 residues. V was cut by 0 bases and J by 0 bases, with 6 bases left in between. CDR3 nucleotides: TGTGCCACCAGCAGAGAAGGGGGCTCTGGAAACACCATATATTTT. Its translation is CATSREGGSGNTIYF.

This chain connects TRBV6-5 to TRBJ1-1; maybe TRBD1 (5 bases). The V gene's germline CDR1 is MNHEY and CDR2 SVGAGI. V dropped 0 bases and J dropped 3 bases, with 11 bases sitting between them. This CDR3 has 15 amino acids. The DNA of the CDR3 is TGTGCCAGCAGTTACTCCCGCAGGGCTCACACTGAAGCTTTCTTT. Amino acid sequence: CASSYSRRAHTEAFF.

This clone was recorded only once. The rearrangement links TRBV27 to TRBJ1-1; 7 nucleotides agree with TRBD1. This CDR3 contains 13 residues. Germline V lookup: CDR1 MNHEY, CDR2 SMNVEV (reference sequence). Germline trimming cut 6 bases from V and 4 bases from J; bases unmatched to any gene: 5. The CDR3 DNA sequence: TGTGCCAGCAGGCAGTCAGGGGGCACTGAAGCTTTCTTT. Encoded protein: CASRQSGGTEAFF.

This clone was seen once. This chain connects TRBV4-2 to TRBJ1-1; weak D call: TRBD1 (5 bases). Germline V gene sequence: CDR1 LGHNA, CDR2 YNFKEQ. V gave up 3 bases and J gave up 1 base, with 12 bases separating them. This CDR3 region has 15 residues. The DNA for the CDR3 is TGTGCCAGCAGCCACACCAGGGTGGGGAACACTGAAGCTTTCTTT. This sequence encodes CASSHTRVGNTEAFF.

The count of this clone is one. The chain links TRBV11-2 to TRBJ2-3; 7 positions match TRBD2. The CDR3 has 15 amino acids. After removal of 5 bases from V and 7 bases from J, the junction contained 12 bases not matched to a gene. CDR1 and CDR2 from the germline V gene are SGHAT and FQNNGV. CDR3 DNA sequence: TGTGCCAGCAGCCCGGGGGGTTTGGTTACTCATACGCAGTATTTT. Amino acids: CASSPGGLVTHTQYF. Supplemented by reference TRBV11-2 and TRBJ2-3, the full variable domain reads EAGVAQSPRYKIIEKRQSVAFWCNPISGHATLYWYQQILGQGPKLLIQFQNNGVVDDSQLPKDRFSAERLKGVDSTLKIQPAKLEDSAVYLCASSPGGLVTHTQYFGPGTRLTVL.

Turning to this clone: The junction departs from germline at one end; a sequencing error may be responsible. The chain carries TRBV10-1 and TRBJ1-5, with D unclear. CDR3 size: 12 residues. Germline loops: CDR1 WNHNN, CDR2 SYGVQD (reference sequence). The CDR3 bases are TGCGCCAGCAGTGAGGGACTCGCCTCATTGGCTTTT. Translation gives CASSEGLASLAF.

This clone was seen a handful of times. One end of the junction varies from germline; a read error may be responsible. This chain links TRBV7-9 with TRBJ1-2; 10 bases map to TRBD1. This CDR3 spans 12 amino acids. CDR1 and CDR2 from the germline V gene are SEHNR and FQNEAQ (reference sequence). In DNA, the CDR3 is TGTGCCAGCAGTGGACAGGGGGGCCTGGCCTTCTTC. Protein sequence: CASSGQGGLAFF.

This clone was seen only a few times. As DNA, the CDR3 is TGCGCCAGCAGCTTGGGCCGGAGCTCTGGGGCCAACGTCCTGACTTTC. As protein: CASSLGRSSGANVLTF. The chain has TRBV5-1 and TRBJ2-6; D call uncertain. Trimming left V 0 bases short and J 0 bases short, with 7 bases between. Germline loops: CDR1 SGHRS, CDR2 YFSETQ. This CDR3 spans 16 amino acids.

The V gene is TRBV29-1, the J gene TRBJ2-7; TRBD1 matches 10 bases. From germline, CDR1 is SQVTM and CDR2 ANQGSEA. The CDR3 sequence is 14 residues long. The ends lost 7 bases at V and 5 bases at J; junction bases unmatched: 11. The CDR3 region has the DNA TGCAGCGCCCGACGGGGACAGGGGTCCAACGAGCAGTACTTC. Protein: CSARRGQGSNEQYF.

This clone was seen a single time. This chain uses TRBV6-5 with TRBJ2-7; 14 positions match TRBD2. With V trimmed by 6 bases and J by 3 bases, 4 bases remained unmatched. The CDR3 loop spans 15 amino acids. Germline loops: CDR1 MNHEY, CDR2 SVGAGI. CDR3 bases: TGTGCCAGCAGACCGACTAGCGGGAGGGTCTACGAGCAGTACTTC. This sequence encodes CASRPTSGRVYEQYF.

This chain joins TRBV7-8 and TRBJ1-5, with TRBD1 as a possible D gene (6 bases). Germline V gene sequence: CDR1 SGHVS, CDR2 FQNEAQ. The CDR3 loop spans 12 amino acids. V lost 3 bases to trimming and J lost 9 bases, with 9 bases between them. The chain's CDR3 is CASSFRGGPQHF. In DNA, the CDR3 is TGTGCCAGCAGCTTCCGAGGGGGGCCCCAGCATTTT.

As regards this clone: The junction departs from germline at one end; a sequencing error may be responsible. The chain carries TRBV19 and TRBJ2-1, with 8 bases lining up with TRBD2. Looked up from germline, CDR1 is LNHDA and CDR2 is SQIVND (reference sequence). The CDR3 spans 13 residues. Here the CDR3 reads CASRIAGSYEQFF. The CDR3 DNA is TGTGCCAGTAGGATAGCGGGATCATATGAGCAGTTCTTC.

The rearrangement uses TRBV29-1 and TRBJ2-7, with D possibly TRBD1 on 5 matching bases. With 4 bases removed from V and 0 bases from J, the gap between germline ends came to 10 bases. The CDR3 runs 13 residues. CDR1 is SQVTM and CDR2 is ANQGSEA in the germline V gene. The CDR3 here is CSVAQGYSYEQYF. CDR3 in DNA: TGCAGCGTTGCGCAGGGTTACTCCTACGAGCAGTACTTC.

The rearrangement uses TRBV11-1 and TRBJ2-7; D possibly corresponds to TRBD1 (5 bases). Germline CDR1 and CDR2: SGHAT and FQDESV (reference sequence). There are 12 residues in the CDR3. V was clipped by 4 bases and J by 9 bases, with 13 bases between them. CDR3 bases: TGTGCCAGCAGCTCGTCAGGGATGGTGCAGTACTTC. Encoded protein: CASSSSGMVQYF.

This clone was found a few times. This chain uses TRBV4-2 with TRBJ1-4; D might be TRBD1 (6 bases). V lost 1 base to trimming and J lost 6 bases, with 12 bases between them. The V gene's germline CDR1 is LGHNA and CDR2 YNFKEQ. The CDR3 is 15 amino acids. CDR3: CASSQGGGRDEKLFF. In nucleotides, the CDR3 is TGTGCCAGCAGCCAAGGGGGGGGCAGGGATGAAAAACTGTTTTTT.

The chain uses TRBV5-5 and TRBJ2-7; D call uncertain. From germline, CDR1 is SGHKS and CDR2 YYEKEE (reference sequence). V was clipped by 4 bases and J by 1 base, with 15 bases between them. CDR3 length: 15 residues. CDR3 sequence: CASSPPPGMSYEQYF. CDR3 sequence (DNA): TGTGCCAGCAGCCCCCCTCCGGGTATGTCCTACGAGCAGTACTTC. Full variable domain (outside the CDR3, taken from reference TRBV5-5 and TRBJ2-7): DAGVTQSPTHLIKTRGQQVTLRCSPISGHKSVSWYQQVLGQGPQFIFQYYEKEERGRGNFPDRFSARQFPNYSSELNVNALLLGDSALYLCASSPPPGMSYEQYFGPGTRLTVT.

This chain uses TRBV5-1 with TRBJ2-7, with TRBD1 as a possible D gene (6 bases). Germline V gene lookup returns CDR1 SGHRS and CDR2 YFSETQ. Trimming cost V 5 bases and J 4 bases, with 16 bases left between them. This CDR3 is 14 amino acids long. CDR3 bases: TGCGCCAGCAGGACACAGGGTAATCGGTACGAGCAGTACTTC. Amino acid sequence: CASRTQGNRYEQYF.

The chain recombines TRBV10-3 with TRBJ1-2; 9 nucleotides line up with TRBD1. The J segment lost 2 bases and the V segment lost 0 bases, leaving 7 bases of the junction unmatched. The CDR3 is 17 amino acids. Germline V gene data show CDR1 as ENHRY and CDR2 as SYGVKD. The CDR3 is CAISESSQGARNYGYTF. The DNA of the CDR3 is TGTGCCATCAGTGAGTCATCACAGGGGGCGCGAAACTATGGCTACACCTTC.

The CDR3 here is CSARTGGGNTEAFF. DNA of the CDR3: TGCAGCGCACGGACAGGGGGCGGGAACACTGAAGCTTTCTTT. The chain recombines TRBV29-1 with TRBJ1-1; 11 nucleotides match TRBD1. The trim removed 7 bases at V and 1 base at J, leaving 5 bases unmatched. The CDR3 has 14 residues. Germline V gene sequence: CDR1 SQVTM, CDR2 ANQGSEA.